These 17 T cell receptor beta chains originate from one sample sequenced in a study of cytomegalovirus exposure and HLA in healthy donors. Amplification used 60 Vbeta primers and 13 Jbeta primers. The assay was immunoSEQ multiplex PCR, and TCRdb's table has in-frame clones only and misses some. This sample contains 150,000 to 200,000 clones. Sample: PBMCs. Receptor source: a woman aged 60-75 years in good health and CMV-seronegative.

The V and J genes are TRBV2 and TRBJ1-2; possibly TRBD1 for D (6 bases). V lost 4 bases, J lost 5 bases, and 14 bases lay in between. CDR1 SNHLY and CDR2 FYNNEI come from the germline V gene. The CDR3 is 14 residues long. The CDR3: CASSVARQDYGYTF. CDR3 coding DNA: TGTGCCAGCAGTGTCGCCCGACAGGATTATGGCTACACCTTC.

The rearrangement uses TRBV7-2 and TRBJ2-7, with 10 bases matching TRBD1. Trimming at V came to 3 bases and at J to 6 bases, leaving 5 bases not matched to a gene. The CDR3 length is 14 residues. Per the germline V gene, CDR1 is SGHTA and CDR2 is FQGNSA. The CDR3 coding sequence is TGTGCCAGCAGCTTCCGGGACAGGGGAGCCGAGCAGTACTTC. Encoded protein: CASSFRDRGAEQYF. Filled out from reference TRBV7-2 and TRBJ2-7, the complete variable domain reads GAGVSQSPSNKVTEKGKDVELRCDPISGHTALYWYRQSLGQGLEFLIYFQGNSAPDKSGLPSDRFSAERTGGSVSTLTIQRTQQEDSAVYLCASSFRDRGAEQYFGPGTRLTVT.

The J gene is TRBJ1-3, the V gene TRBV5-1; 7 bases match TRBD1. This CDR3 comprises 16 residues. V lost 1 base and J lost 4; bases outside the gene matches: 8. From germline, CDR1 is SGHRS and CDR2 YFSETQ. In DNA form, the CDR3 reads TGCGCCAGCAGCTTGAAAGGACAGGTCCAGGGAAACACCATATATTTT. This encodes CASSLKGQVQGNTIYF.

This sequence joins TRBV5-6 and TRBJ1-3, with D possibly TRBD1 on 5 matching bases. The V and J ends lost 0 bases and 4 bases respectively, with 11 bases between them. This CDR3 contains 15 residues. Germline CDR1 is SGHDT and CDR2 is YYEEEE. CDR3 DNA: TGTGCCAGCAGCTTGGGCCAGGGATGGGGAAACACCATATATTTT. Encoded protein: CASSLGQGWGNTIYF.

The chain links TRBV29-1 to TRBJ2-2, with D possibly matching TRBD2 (5 bases). Trimming stripped 5 bases from V and 4 bases from J, with 20 bases between. The germline CDR1 and CDR2 sequences are SQVTM and ANQGSEA. The CDR3 runs 16 residues. The CDR3 DNA follows: TGCAGCGTTTCCCCGGACTCTCGGGCGGGCACCGGGGAGCTGTTTTTT. It codes for CSVSPDSRAGTGELFF.

V usage is TRBV27 and J usage is TRBJ2-5; 9 bases map to TRBD1. The ends lost 1 base at V and 5 bases at J; junction bases unmatched: 2. The V gene's germline CDR1 is MNHEY and CDR2 SMNVEV (reference sequence). CDR3 size: 14 residues. The CDR3 reads CASSLWDRVETQYF. In nucleotides, the CDR3 is TGTGCCAGCAGTTTATGGGACAGGGTCGAGACCCAGTACTTC.

The chain joins TRBV10-3 to TRBJ2-6, with a possible D match to TRBD1 (6 bases). Germline CDR1 and CDR2: ENHRY and SYGVKD. The germline V and J ends were trimmed by 7 bases and 4 bases, with 14 bases remaining between them. This CDR3 has 15 amino acids. CDR3 sequence reads: CAIKGGGSGANVLTF. DNA for the CDR3: TGTGCCATCAAAGGGGGTGGTTCAGGGGCCAACGTCCTGACTTTC.

The chain combines TRBV6-6 with TRBJ2-1; D might be TRBD1 (5 bases). Germline CDR1 is MNHNY and CDR2 is SVGAGI (reference sequence). This CDR3 is 14 amino acids long. Trimming left V 2 bases short and J 7 bases short, with 12 bases between. For the CDR3, the DNA is TGTGCCAGCAGTTACCTCGACGCAGGGAATGAGCAGTTCTTC. Encoded protein: CASSYLDAGNEQFF.

The chain links TRBV4-1 to TRBJ2-7; perhaps TRBD2 as D (6 bases). The V gene's germline CDR1 is MGHRA and CDR2 YSYEKL. The ends were cut back, 0 bases at V and 3 bases at J, with 12 bases in the middle. CDR3 length: 15 residues. The CDR3 DNA sequence: TGCGCCAGCAGCCAAGATGGGGGGATAGGCTACGAGCAGTACTTC. Protein product: CASSQDGGIGYEQYF.

This rearrangement joins TRBV2 to TRBJ1-2; 9 bases match TRBD1. The CDR3 totals 14 residues. Trimming took 7 bases from V and 8 from J; bases not matched to a gene: 11. CDR1 and CDR2 from the germline V gene are SNHLY and FYNNEI. The CDR3 sequence: CASIYRDRVRGYTF. For the CDR3, the DNA is TGTGCCAGCATTTACCGGGACAGGGTACGCGGCTACACCTTC.

CDR3 sequence: CASSLDPSSGRSSYNEQFF. The CDR3 DNA follows: TGTGCCAGCAGCTTAGATCCCTCCAGCGGGAGGAGCTCCTACAATGAGCAGTTCTTC. V is TRBV11-2 and J is TRBJ2-1, with 9 bases aligning to TRBD2. The CDR3 runs to 19 residues. Trimming cost V 0 bases and J 0 bases; bases outside gene matches: 9. Germline V gene sequence: CDR1 SGHAT, CDR2 FQNNGV.

This chain uses TRBV6-1 with TRBJ2-2, with D possibly matching TRBD2 (6 bases). V dropped 8 bases and J dropped 6 bases, with 16 bases sitting between them. This CDR3 is built from 14 residues. Germline CDR1 and CDR2: MNHNS and SASEGT. For the CDR3, the DNA is TGTGCCAGCGGGAGGCAGGGAGCTTCCGGGGAGCTGTTTTTT. It codes for CASGRQGASGELFF.

The V gene is TRBV7-8, the J gene TRBJ2-7; TRBD1 aligns across 9 bases. Trimming at V came to 5 bases and at J to 1 base, leaving 6 bases not matched to a gene. Germline CDR1 reads SGHVS; CDR2 reads FQNEAQ. The CDR3 runs 15 residues. Here the CDR3 reads CASSPIGTGSYEQYF. For the CDR3, the DNA is TGTGCCAGCAGCCCAATAGGGACAGGGTCCTACGAGCAGTACTTC.

The chain combines TRBV2 with TRBJ1-2; 7 nucleotides align to TRBD1. The germline V gene encodes CDR1 SNHLY and CDR2 FYNNEI. Trimming at V came to 5 bases and at J to 4 bases, leaving 4 bases not matched to a gene. This CDR3 has 13 amino acids. The CDR3, as DNA: TGTGCCAGCAGTACCGGGACAGTCTATGGCTACACCTTC. Protein: CASSTGTVYGYTF.

V gene TRBV5-6 combines with J gene TRBJ2-7; D is possibly TRBD2 (6 bases). Trimming shortened V by 2 bases and J by 3 bases, and 12 bases separated the two germline ends. The V gene's germline CDR1 is SGHDT and CDR2 YYEEEE. The CDR3 runs to 14 residues. CDR3 sequence reads: CASSFGAGYYEQYF. The CDR3 nucleotides read TGTGCCAGCAGCTTCGGCGCGGGGTACTACGAGCAGTACTTC.

CDR3 bases: TGTGCCACCAGCAGACCGGGGGGGGGATACACAGATACGCAGTATTTT. It yields the protein CATSRPGGGYTDTQYF. The rearrangement links TRBV15 to TRBJ2-3; TRBD2 agrees at 8 bases. J gave up 2 bases and V 2 bases, and 6 bases lay outside the gene matches. The CDR3 sequence is 16 residues long. CDR1 and CDR2 (germline): LNHNV, YYDKDF (reference sequence).

The chain recombines TRBV10-3 with TRBJ2-5, with TRBD1 identical over 7 bases. The J call may be faulty, since TRBJ2-7 better matches the DNA end. The CDR3 loop spans 13 amino acids. CDR1 ENHRY and CDR2 SYGVKD come from the germline V gene. Here the CDR3 reads CAIGTELSYEQYF. For the CDR3, the DNA is TGTGCCATCGGGACAGAGCTCTCCTACGAGCAGTACTTC.